What follows are 31 T cell receptor beta chains derived from one specimen sequenced in a study of tumor-infiltrating lymphocytes in primary liver carcinoma. Co-extraction yielded RNA and DNA from roughly 21-30 mg of unsorted bulk tissue. From 400 to 550 ng total RNA, TCR beta cDNA was generated with a primer in the constant region. For TCR beta, libraries were produced by three nested multiplex PCR rounds using slightly modified ARM-PCR. The opening two PCR rounds, roughly 11 cycles each, paired TRBV1-TRBV30 forward primers with a C-beta reverse primer. TCRdb recomputed calls from the multiplex PCR reads with MiXCR, one row per CDR3 protein. The sample holds about 92,000 distinct CDR3 sequences, approximately 68% seen once. The material sequenced was tumor-adjacent normal liver tissue. The receptors were gathered from a man in his forties with primary liver carcinoma and hepatitis B virus infection.

On this clonotype itself: A junction end diverges from the germline sequence, so it may reflect a read error. This chain's CDR3 is CAINFTYGESGELFF. The DNA of the CDR3 is TGTGCCATCAACTTTACGTACGGAGAGAGCGGGGAGCTGTTCTTT. V gene TRBV11-2 combines with J gene TRBJ2-2; 7 bases are a match to TRBD2. The germline V gene has CDR1 SGHAT and CDR2 FQNNGV. The CDR3 is 15 amino acids.

A remark on this clonotype: At one boundary the junction diverges from the germline segment, which might be a read error. The chain carries TRBV11-2 and TRBJ2-7, with 9 positions matching TRBD1. The germline V gene has CDR1 SGHAT and CDR2 FQNNGV. This CDR3 spans 15 amino acids. DNA of the CDR3: TGTGCTAGCAACTTGACCTGGGACAGGGTCTACGAGCAGTACTTC. Its protein is CASNLTWDRVYEQYF.

This clonotype has ten or more counts. J is TRBJ2-5 and V is TRBV6-6; 9 nucleotides line up with TRBD1. Germline trimming cut 11 bases from V and 5 bases from J; bases unmatched to any gene: 9. Germline CDR1 and CDR2: MNHNY and SVGAGI (reference sequence). The CDR3 totals 13 residues. CDR3 residues: CASQRDRVETQYF. DNA for the CDR3: TGTGCCTCCCAACGGGACAGGGTGGAGACCCAGTACTTC.

Regarding this clonotype: At one end, the junction sequence differs from germline, possibly due to a read error. The rearrangement joins TRBV28 to TRBJ2-5; a possible D gene is TRBD2 (7 bases). Germline CDR1 is MDHEN and CDR2 is SYDVKM. The CDR3 is 17 amino acids. The CDR3 is CVSSLPGASAGDGTQYF. The CDR3 DNA follows: TGTGTCAGCAGTTTGCCAGGGGCCTCGGCGGGAGACGGGACCCAGTACTTC.

This chain uses TRBV5-5 with TRBJ2-5, with D unresolved. Germline V CDR1 and CDR2: SGHKS, YYEKEE (reference sequence). This CDR3 has 13 residues. V was cut by 6 bases and J by 2 bases, with 11 bases left in between. CDR3 nucleotide sequence: TGTGCCAGCATATTCGACTGTCAAGAGACCCAGTACTTC. Its protein is CASIFDCQETQYF.

This clonotype occurred once. The CDR3 loop reads CVSSHTGTEAFF. CDR3 coding DNA: TGTGTAAGCAGCCACACCGGGACTGAAGCTTTCTTT. This chain uses TRBV11-2 with TRBJ1-1, with D unresolved. The CDR3 runs 12 residues. Germline V lookup: CDR1 SGHAT, CDR2 FQNNGV.

This clonotype was detected many times. This chain links TRBV11-2 with TRBJ1-4; D not certain. From germline, CDR1 is SGHAT and CDR2 FQNNGV. The germline V and J ends were trimmed by 5 bases and 5 bases, with 18 bases remaining between them. The CDR3 totals 16 residues. The CDR3 nucleotides are TGTGCCAGCAGCAAGACTCCAGGAGGAACAAATGAAAAACTGTTTTTT. Its protein is CASSKTPGGTNEKLFF.

In this sample, this clonotype turned up once. At one of its ends the junction is not consistent with the germline gene, which may arise from a read error. The rearrangement uses TRBV6-1 and TRBJ2-7, with D hard to call. The CDR3 runs 15 residues. The V gene's germline CDR1 is MNHNS and CDR2 SASEGT. The DNA for the CDR3 is TGTGTCAGCATACCTATCTCCGGTACCTCCTACGAGCAGTACTTC. Its protein is CVSIPISGTSYEQYF.

To note about this clonotype: A read error may be the cause here, since a much bigger clone is one base away. The CDR3 nucleotides read TGTGCCACCAGTGATTTCGGAGAGGGGCAGAGGGGCACAGATACGCAGTATTTT. Its translation is CATSDFGEGQRGTDTQYF. This chain uses TRBV24-1 with TRBJ2-3; D is tentatively TRBD1 or TRBD2 (5 bases each). Germline V lookup: CDR1 KGHDR, CDR2 SFDVKD. The V end was cut by 1 base, the J end by 1 base, with 17 bases between. The CDR3 totals 18 residues.

V and J are TRBV28 and TRBJ2-1; the match to TRBD2 covers 14 bases. V lost 6 bases to trimming and J lost 8 bases; unmatched junction nucleotides: 9. Germline CDR1 and CDR2: MDHEN and SYDVKM. The CDR3 is 16 residues long. In DNA form, the CDR3 reads TGTGCCAGCAGCTCAGCCCGGACTAGCGGGGGGTATGAGCAGTTCTTC. It codes for CASSSARTSGGYEQFF.

Concerning this clonotype itself: One end of the junction varies from germline; a read error may be responsible. This chain uses TRBV6-2 or TRBV6-3 with TRBJ2-3; 7 bases map to TRBD1. The CDR3 is 15 residues long. Germline-derived CDR1 and CDR2 are MNHEY and SVGEGT. CDR3 protein: CASKARQGGGDTHYF. Here the CDR3 DNA reads TGTGCCAGCAAGGCTAGACAGGGTGGAGGAGATACGCATTATTTT.

In this sample, this clonotype turned up many times. The J gene is TRBJ2-1, the V gene TRBV11-3; 8 nucleotides match TRBD2. Trimming took 5 bases from V and 7 from J; bases not matched to a gene: 7. Germline V CDR1 and CDR2: SGHNT, YENEEA. This CDR3 has 14 amino acids. CDR3 sequence: CASSPLRGGNEQFF. The CDR3 DNA sequence: TGTGCCAGCAGCCCGCTCCGGGGGGGGAATGAGCAGTTCTTC. The whole variable domain, remainder taken from reference TRBV11-3 and TRBJ2-1, is EAGVVQSPRYKIIEKKQPVAFWCNPISGHNTLYWYLQNLGQGPELLIRYENEEAVDDSQLPKDRFSAERLKGVDSTLKIQPAELGDSAVYLCASSPLRGGNEQFFGPGTRLTVL.

At least ten counts were recorded for this clonotype. The gene calls are TRBV13 and TRBJ2-7; D unresolved. Germline CDR1 reads PRHDT; CDR2 reads FYEKMQ (reference sequence). Trimming removed 5 bases at V and 2 bases at J, with 4 bases between. CDR3 length: 11 residues. The CDR3 nucleotides are TGTGCCAGCAGCGGAGCCTACGAGCAGTACTTC. Protein sequence: CASSGAYEQYF. The variable domain in full, with the rest retrieved from reference TRBV13 and TRBJ2-7, is AAGVIQSPRHLIKEKRETATLKCYPIPRHDTVYWYQQGPGQDPQFLISFYEKMQSDKGSIPDRFSAQQFSDYHSELNMSSLELGDSALYFCASSGAYEQYFGPGTRLTVT.

Comment on this clonotype: Germline and junction disagree at one end, which may indicate a read error. This rearrangement joins TRBV11-2 to TRBJ2-1; the D call may be TRBD1 or TRBD2 (5 bases each). In germline, CDR1 is SGHAT, CDR2 FQNNGV. The CDR3 has 16 residues. CDR3 bases: TGTGCCAGCAGCTTACTGATCGGGACGATAAAAAATGATCAGTTCTTC. Translating gives CASSLLIGTIKNDQFF.

About this clonotype itself: A read error may be the cause here, since a much bigger clone is one base away. The chain joins TRBV12-3 or TRBV12-4 to TRBJ2-7, with no clear D. V lost 5 bases and J 5 bases, leaving 16 bases between the germline ends. The CDR3 covers 14 residues. The CDR3: CASSTGVSGHEQYF. The CDR3 DNA reads TGTGCCAGCAGTACTGGAGTTTCAGGCCACGAGCAGTACTTC.

This clonotype was detected a few times. One end of the junction does not line up with germline, which may come from a read error. This chain uses TRBV4-1 with TRBJ1-1; D is perhaps TRBD1 (6 bases). Per germline, CDR1 MGHRA and CDR2 YSYEKL. This CDR3 has 15 residues. The CDR3 loop is CTSSQLRGGDTEAFF. The CDR3 bases are TGCACCAGTAGCCAACTTAGGGGGGGTGACACTGAAGCTTTCTTT.

Notes on this clonotype: The junction does not match germline at one end; this may be a read error. This chain joins TRBV11-2 and TRBJ2-1, with TRBD2 matching 7 bases. This CDR3 has 13 amino acids. Germline V CDR1 and CDR2: SGHAT, FQNNGV. The CDR3 region is CGSSQTPSGGQFF. For the CDR3, the DNA is TGTGGCAGCAGCCAAACCCCTAGCGGTGGGCAGTTCTTC.

The J gene is TRBJ2-7, the V gene TRBV29-1; D unresolved. Trimming cost V 4 bases and J 1 base, with 11 bases left between them. CDR1 is SQVTM and CDR2 is ANQGSEA in the germline V gene. CDR3 length: 13 amino acids. CDR3 amino acids: CSVGLTESYEQYF. The CDR3 bases are TGCAGCGTTGGATTAACTGAATCCTACGAGCAGTACTTC.

The chain combines TRBV4-1 with TRBJ2-4, with TRBD2 as a possible D gene (6 bases). The CDR3 extends over 21 amino acids. V was shortened by 1 base and J by 2 bases, with 27 bases between the two germline ends. CDR1 and CDR2 from the germline V gene are MGHRA and YSYEKL. This CDR3 is CASSQGGVEGRLLSSKNIQYF. The CDR3, as DNA: TGCGCCAGCAGCCAAGGCGGGGTAGAAGGGAGGCTCCTCAGCTCCAAAAACATTCAGTACTTC.

At least ten counts were recorded for this clonotype. CDR3 amino acids: CASSLTSSGANVLTF. The CDR3 DNA sequence: TGTGCCAGCAGTCTAACAAGCTCTGGGGCCAACGTCCTGACTTTC. J is TRBJ2-6 and V is TRBV12-3 or TRBV12-4; D is unresolved. V was clipped by 5 bases and J by 0 bases, with 8 bases between them. CDR3 length: 15 amino acids.

A remark on this clonotype: An end of the junction does not agree with germline; a read error may underlie this. The V and J genes are TRBV11-2 and TRBJ2-7; D is uncertain. Germline assignment: CDR1 SGHAT and CDR2 FQNNGV. CDR3 length: 14 residues. The chain's CDR3 is CVSSLIDTAYEQYF. As DNA, the CDR3 is TGCGTCAGCAGCTTAATTGACACTGCCTACGAGCAGTACTTC.

As for this clonotype: A read error is possible here, since a much larger clone lies one base away. This chain connects TRBV12-3 or TRBV12-4 to TRBJ2-5, with TRBD1 as a possible D gene (6 bases). V dropped 0 bases and J dropped 2 bases, with 10 bases sitting between them. The CDR3 sequence is 15 residues long. CDR3 nucleotides: TGTGCCAGCAGTTTAGCGGGCGGACAGCAAGAGACCCAGTACTTC. It codes for CASSLAGGQQETQYF.

A single count supports this clonotype. The junction shows a germline mismatch at one end, possibly a read error. This chain uses TRBV28 with TRBJ2-5; D gene unclear. The germline V gene encodes CDR1 MDHEN and CDR2 SYDVKM. The CDR3 runs to 13 residues. The CDR3, as DNA: TGTGCCAACAGTTTAGAGTCTGTCGAGACCCAGTACTTC. As protein: CANSLESVETQYF.

This clonotype was recorded many times. The V call is TRBV29-1, the J call TRBJ2-5; D not resolved. Germline CDR1 is SQVTM and CDR2 is ANQGSEA. The CDR3 consists of 11 residues. The V gene lost 5 bases and the J gene lost 3 bases, with 7 bases spanning the gap. CDR3 protein: CSVITKETQYF. CDR3 DNA: TGCAGCGTTATCACAAAAGAGACCCAGTACTTC. The full variable domain, its missing parts supplied by reference TRBV29-1 and TRBJ2-5, is SAVISQKPSRDICQRGTSLTIQCQVDSQVTMMFWYRQQPGQSLTLIATANQGSEATYESGFVIDKFPISRPNLTFSTLTVSNMSPEDSSIYLCSVITKETQYFGPGTRLLVL.

Regarding this clonotype: Its ends do not fully match the called genes, so a read error is possible. The chain combines TRBV12-3 or TRBV12-4 with TRBJ2-7; perhaps TRBD2 as D (5 bases). This CDR3 region has 14 residues. CDR3 sequence (DNA): TGTGCCACCAGTAGGACTGAAGCTTCCTACGAGCAGTATTTC. Its translation: CATSRTEASYEQYF.

On this clonotype: One end of the junction varies from germline; a read error may be responsible. CDR3 coding DNA: TGTGCCTGCAGCTTAGAAGGTAACTATGGCTACACCTTC. As protein: CACSLEGNYGYTF. This chain joins TRBV11-2 and TRBJ1-2, with no clear D. Germline CDR1 and CDR2: SGHAT and FQNNGV. CDR3 size: 13 residues.

The genes are TRBV7-2 and TRBJ2-7, with D perhaps TRBD2 (6 bases). V was trimmed by 4 bases and J by 4 bases, leaving 8 bases between them. The CDR3 has 12 amino acids. Germline CDR1 reads SGHTA; CDR2 reads FQGNSA. This CDR3 is CASSSGVYEQYF. In DNA form, the CDR3 reads TGTGCCAGCAGCTCGGGGGTATACGAGCAGTACTTC.

This clonotype counts as medium-sized. The DNA of the CDR3 is TGTGCCAGCAGCTCGGGCCGCGGGAAGACCCAGTACTTC. Its translation: CASSSGRGKTQYF. The chain joins TRBV11-2 to TRBJ2-5; D possibly corresponds to TRBD2 (6 bases). The CDR3 totals 13 residues. V was cut by 4 bases and J by 6 bases, with 12 bases left in between. Germline CDR1 is SGHAT and CDR2 is FQNNGV.

Note on this clonotype: The junction departs from germline at one end; a sequencing error may be responsible. This sequence joins TRBV11-3 and TRBJ1-1; D is perhaps TRBD1 (6 bases). There are 14 residues in the CDR3. Per the germline V gene, CDR1 is SGHNT and CDR2 is YENEEA. The CDR3 DNA reads as TGTGCCAGCAGCCCGGGACATACGAACACTGAAGCTTCCTTT. Encoded protein: CASSPGHTNTEASF.

This clonotype has a handful of counts. V and J are TRBV28 and TRBJ1-2; possible D gene TRBD1, 6 bases. From germline, CDR1 is MDHEN and CDR2 SYDVKM. Trimming took off 7 bases at V and 8 bases at J, with 23 bases between the two ends. The CDR3 totals 15 residues. The CDR3 bases are TGTGCCAGCAATTCCGGGACACTCATTAGAGAGGGCTACACCTTC. This sequence encodes CASNSGTLIREGYTF.

To note about this clonotype: This may be a read error, as it is one base from a much larger clone. The chain couples TRBV12-3 or TRBV12-4 to TRBJ2-5, with D possibly being TRBD2 (5 bases). The length of the CDR3 is 13 residues. CDR3 nucleotide sequence: TGTGCCAGCAGTCCGACAACAAGGGAGACCCGGTACTTC. The encoded protein is CASSPTTRETRYF.